Below, 11 T cell receptor beta chains from the same sample are listed, as sequenced in a study of blood T cells in healthy people across ages (dated by TCRdb to 2013 to 2016). Preparation of the library involved 5' RACE. Instrument on record: Illumina HiSeq 2500. The second PCR ran for about 6 to 12 cycles and used a J-beta primer mix along with a sample-barcoded 5' primer. In TCRdb, the public reads were trimmed at Q25 with fastp and aligned with MiXCR, with productive beta chains retained. CDR3 protein sequences are deduplicated, and each keeps its most common genes and DNA. The sample contains roughly 1.7 million distinct CDR3 sequences, around 35% of them found a single time. The ten largest make up approximately 11% of the sample. Source material: blood. Source of these receptors: a woman aged 30 to 39 in good health.

The chain recombines TRBV6-6 with TRBJ1-2; D unresolved. The CDR3 covers 15 residues. V was cut by 2 bases and J by 6 bases, with 16 bases left in between. Germline assignment: CDR1 MNHNY and CDR2 SVGAGI (reference sequence). CDR3 protein: CASSYGSQAVDGYTF. DNA for the CDR3: TGTGCCAGCAGTTACGGGTCTCAGGCGGTTGATGGCTACACCTTC.

About this clonotype: A much more abundant neighbour one base away suggests this may be a read error. The V gene is TRBV5-5, the J gene TRBJ2-3, with D maybe TRBD2 (7 bases). Per the germline V gene, CDR1 is SGHKS and CDR2 is YYEKEE (reference sequence). Trimming shortened V by 1 base and J by 5 bases, and 11 bases separated the two germline ends. CDR3 length equals 14 residues. The CDR3 loop is CASSLWGGIDTQYF. CDR3 coding DNA: TGTGCCAGCAGCTTGTGGGGGGGCATAGATACGCAGTATTTT.

As to this clonotype: A read error may be the cause here, since a much bigger clone is one base away. J is TRBJ2-3 and V is TRBV5-1, with TRBD2 matching over 15 bases. The CDR3 length is 15 residues. Germline V gives CDR1 SGHRS, CDR2 YFSETQ. V gave up 3 bases and J gave up 12 bases; unmatched junction bases: 8. The CDR3 DNA follows: TGCGCCAGCAGCTCGGGACTAGCGGGAGGCCGACTACAGTATTTT. Translation: CASSSGLAGGRLQYF.

This clonotype has at least ten counts. This chain's CDR3 is CSVRTGEETQYF. In DNA, the CDR3 is TGCAGCGTGCGCACAGGGGAAGAGACCCAGTACTTC. This rearrangement joins TRBV29-1 to TRBJ2-5; 7 bases map to TRBD1. CDR3 length: 12 residues. V was clipped by 6 bases and J by 3 bases; unmatched bases: 4. From germline, CDR1 is SQVTM and CDR2 ANQGSEA.

This clonotype occurred a few times. The germline gene is not matched at one end of the junction; a read error may be the cause. The chain recombines TRBV14 with TRBJ2-1; D not resolved. The CDR3 runs 11 residues. Germline CDR1 SGHDN, CDR2 FVKESK. The CDR3 DNA is TGTGTCAGCAGCCAAGCTTTCGAGCAGTTCTTC. This encodes CVSSQAFEQFF.

This chain joins TRBV4-1 and TRBJ1-5; D is possibly TRBD1 (5 bases). The V gene lost 5 bases and the J gene lost 0 bases, with 11 bases spanning the gap. The CDR3 contains 15 residues. Looked up from germline, CDR1 is MGHRA and CDR2 is YSYEKL. The CDR3 DNA is TGCGCCAGCAGCGACAGACATTATAGCAATCAGCCCCAGCATTTT. Its translation is CASSDRHYSNQPQHF.

To note about this clonotype: At one end, the junction sequence differs from germline, possibly due to a read error. The chain has TRBV7-6 and TRBJ2-3; tentative D call: TRBD1 (5 bases). This CDR3 contains 17 residues. Germline V CDR1 and CDR2: SGHVS, FNYEAQ. The CDR3 nucleotides are TGTGCCAGCAGCTTATATGGCCGGGCAGGAATCACAGGTACGCAGTATTTT. Translated: CASSLYGRAGITGTQYF.

This rearrangement joins TRBV4-2 to TRBJ2-7, with a tentative D call TRBD1 (6 bases). Trimming removed 0 bases at V and 3 bases at J, with 15 bases between. The germline gives CDR1 LGHNA, CDR2 YNFKEQ. The CDR3 has 16 amino acids. The CDR3, as DNA: TGTGCCAGCAGCCAAGATTGGCAGGGGAAAGTCTACGAGCAGTACTTC. Amino acid sequence: CASSQDWQGKVYEQYF.

The rearrangement uses TRBV7-3 and TRBJ2-1; TRBD2 aligns across 8 bases. This CDR3 contains 19 residues. Germline lookup yields CDR1 SGHTA and CDR2 FQGTGA. Trimming removed 5 bases from V and 7 bases from J; junction bases left unmatched: 22. The CDR3 loop is CASSPFPPGLAQSWNEQFF. For the CDR3, the DNA is TGTGCCAGCAGCCCCTTCCCCCCCGGACTAGCTCAATCTTGGAATGAGCAGTTCTTC. The full variable domain, completed using reference TRBV7-3 and TRBJ2-1, is GAGVSQTPSNKVTEKGKYVELRCDPISGHTALYWYRQSLGQGPEFLIYFQGTGAADDSGLPNDRFFAVRPEGSVSTLKIQRTERGDSAVYLCASSPFPPGLAQSWNEQFFGPGTRLTVL.

This clonotype was seen a handful of times. The chain recombines TRBV5-1 with TRBJ2-5; TRBD2 might be the D (6 bases). This CDR3 region has 13 residues. CDR1 SGHRS and CDR2 YFSETQ come from the germline V gene. V dropped 7 bases and J dropped 5 bases, with 15 bases sitting between them. The CDR3 coding sequence is TGCGCCAGCGACCCAGGAGGGTCCGAGACCCAGTACTTC. Translating gives CASDPGGSETQYF.

This clonotype was seen just once. Because it lacks the conserved phenylalanine or tryptophan at the end, this CDR3 is likely a read error. The gene calls are TRBV12-3 or TRBV12-4 and TRBJ2-7, with D perhaps matching TRBD1 (6 bases). The CDR3 spans 18 residues. Trimming cost V 4 bases and J 0 bases, with 22 bases left between them. The chain's CDR3 is CASSWGTSPSFSSYEQYS. In DNA form, the CDR3 reads TGTGCCAGCAGTTGGGGGACAAGCCCATCTTTTAGCTCCTACGAGCAGTACTCC.